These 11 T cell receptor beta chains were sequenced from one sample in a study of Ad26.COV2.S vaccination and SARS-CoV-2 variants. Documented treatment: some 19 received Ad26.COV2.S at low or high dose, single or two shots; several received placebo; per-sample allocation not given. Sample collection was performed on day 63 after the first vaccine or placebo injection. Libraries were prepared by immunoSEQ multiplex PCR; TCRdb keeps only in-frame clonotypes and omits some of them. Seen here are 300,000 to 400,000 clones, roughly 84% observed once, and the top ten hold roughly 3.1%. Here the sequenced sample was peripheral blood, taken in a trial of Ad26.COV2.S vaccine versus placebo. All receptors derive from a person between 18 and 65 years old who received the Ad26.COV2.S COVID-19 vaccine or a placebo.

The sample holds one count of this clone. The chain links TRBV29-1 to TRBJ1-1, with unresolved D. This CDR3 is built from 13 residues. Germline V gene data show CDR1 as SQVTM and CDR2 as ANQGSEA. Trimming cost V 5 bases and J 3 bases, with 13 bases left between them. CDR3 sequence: CSVIGIQDTEAFF. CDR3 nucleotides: TGCAGCGTTATCGGGATTCAGGACACTGAAGCTTTCTTT.

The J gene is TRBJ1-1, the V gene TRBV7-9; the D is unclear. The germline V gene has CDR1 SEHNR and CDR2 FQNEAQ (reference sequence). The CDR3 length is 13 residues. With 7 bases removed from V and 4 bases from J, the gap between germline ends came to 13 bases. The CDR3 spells CASTYGVSTEAFF. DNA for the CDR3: TGTGCCAGCACCTACGGGGTCTCCACTGAAGCTTTCTTT.

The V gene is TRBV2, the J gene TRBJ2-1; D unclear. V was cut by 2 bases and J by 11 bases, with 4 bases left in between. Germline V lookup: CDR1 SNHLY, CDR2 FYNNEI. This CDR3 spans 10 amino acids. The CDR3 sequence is CASSERKQFF. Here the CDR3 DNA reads TGTGCCAGCAGTGAAAGGAAGCAGTTCTTC.

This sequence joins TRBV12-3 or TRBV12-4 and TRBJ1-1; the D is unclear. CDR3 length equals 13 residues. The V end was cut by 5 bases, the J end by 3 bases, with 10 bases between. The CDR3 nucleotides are TGTGCCAGCAGTCCGGACGGCTACACTGAAGCTTTCTTT. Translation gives CASSPDGYTEAFF.

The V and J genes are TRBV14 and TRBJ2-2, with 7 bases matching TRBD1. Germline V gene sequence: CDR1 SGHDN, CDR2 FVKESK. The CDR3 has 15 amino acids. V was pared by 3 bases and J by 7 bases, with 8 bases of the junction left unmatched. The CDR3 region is CASSQQTGYIGELFF. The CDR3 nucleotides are TGTGCCAGCAGCCAGCAGACAGGGTATATCGGGGAGCTGTTTTTT.

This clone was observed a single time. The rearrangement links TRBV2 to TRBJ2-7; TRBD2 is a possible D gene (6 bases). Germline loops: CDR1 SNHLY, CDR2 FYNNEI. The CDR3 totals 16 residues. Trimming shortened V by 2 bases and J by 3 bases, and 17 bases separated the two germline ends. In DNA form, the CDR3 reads TGTGCCAGCAGTGAAATGGTGGTCGGGGGACGCTACGAGCAGTACTTC. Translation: CASSEMVVGGRYEQYF.

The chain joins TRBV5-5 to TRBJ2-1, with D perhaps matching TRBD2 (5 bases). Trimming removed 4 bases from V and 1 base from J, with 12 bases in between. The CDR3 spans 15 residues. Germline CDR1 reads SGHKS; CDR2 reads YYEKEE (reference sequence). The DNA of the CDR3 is TGTGCCAGCAGCACGGGGATGGGTTCCTACAATGAGCAGTTCTTC. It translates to CASSTGMGSYNEQFF. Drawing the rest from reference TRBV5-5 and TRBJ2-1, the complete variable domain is DAGVTQSPTHLIKTRGQQVTLRCSPISGHKSVSWYQQVLGQGPQFIFQYYEKEERGRGNFPDRFSARQFPNYSSELNVNALLLGDSALYLCASSTGMGSYNEQFFGPGTRLTVL.

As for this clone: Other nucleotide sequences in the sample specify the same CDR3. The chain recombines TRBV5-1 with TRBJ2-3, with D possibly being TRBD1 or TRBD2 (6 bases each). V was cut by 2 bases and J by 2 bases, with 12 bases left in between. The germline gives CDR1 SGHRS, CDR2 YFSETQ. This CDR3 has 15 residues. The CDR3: CASSLGGPSTDTQYF. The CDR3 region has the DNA TGCGCCAGCAGCTTAGGGGGGCCCTCCACAGATACGCAGTATTTT.

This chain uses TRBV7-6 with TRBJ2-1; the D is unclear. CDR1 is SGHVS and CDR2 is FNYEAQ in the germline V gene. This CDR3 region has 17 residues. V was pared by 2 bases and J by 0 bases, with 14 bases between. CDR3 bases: TGTGCCAGCAGCTTAAGTTTGGCGGTTAGCTCCTACAATGAGCAGTTCTTC. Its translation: CASSLSLAVSSYNEQFF.

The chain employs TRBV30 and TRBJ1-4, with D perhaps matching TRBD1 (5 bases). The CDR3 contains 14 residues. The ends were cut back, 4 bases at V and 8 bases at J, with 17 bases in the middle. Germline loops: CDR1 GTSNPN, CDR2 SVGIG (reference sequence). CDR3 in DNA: TGTGCCTGGAAAGTTCGGGGACTGGGGGAAAAACTGTTTTTT. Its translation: CAWKVRGLGEKLFF.

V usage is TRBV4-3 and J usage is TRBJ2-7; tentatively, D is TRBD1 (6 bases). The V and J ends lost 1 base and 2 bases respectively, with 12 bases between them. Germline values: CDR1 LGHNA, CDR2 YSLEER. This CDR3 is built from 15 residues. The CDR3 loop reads CASSQVRTVAYEQYF. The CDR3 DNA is TGCGCCAGCAGCCAAGTACGGACAGTCGCCTACGAGCAGTACTTC.